This passage covers 16 T cell receptor beta chains from one sample sequenced in a study of blood T cells in healthy people across ages (dated by TCRdb to 2014 to 2015). Library preparation was by 5' RACE. A second PCR of 7 to 11 cycles was run with a J-beta primer mix and a sample-barcoded 5' primer. Using fastp trimming at Q25 and MiXCR clonotype assembly, TCRdb reanalyzed the public sequencing data and kept in-frame beta chains. Every CDR3 protein is listed once, alongside the most common genes and DNA of its rows. The sample profile shows around 2 million distinct CDR3 sequences; about two fifths of them were found once. The ten largest make up approximately 22% of the sample. The specimen sequenced was blood. These receptors originate from a human donor in good health.

Only one count was recorded for this clonotype. The genes are TRBV10-3 and TRBJ2-6; D perhaps matches TRBD1 (6 bases). The V gene's germline CDR1 is ENHRY and CDR2 SYGVKD. The length of the CDR3 is 18 residues. Trimming took off 0 bases at V and 2 bases at J, with 14 bases between the two ends. CDR3 sequence: CAISESNRDDPGANVLTF. CDR3 bases: TGTGCCATCAGTGAGTCGAACAGGGATGACCCTGGGGCCAACGTCCTGACTTTC.

A few counts support this clonotype. The chain is built from TRBV4-1 and TRBJ2-5; 14 nucleotides agree with TRBD2. Unmatched junction bases numbered 5, after V lost 3 bases and J lost 11 bases. CDR1 is MGHRA and CDR2 is YSYEKL in the germline V gene. This CDR3 is 14 amino acids long. CDR3 DNA: TGCGCCAGCAGCCATCCGGGACTAGCGGGGGAGCAGTACTTC. This gives the protein CASSHPGLAGEQYF.

The CDR3 nucleotides are TGTGCCAGCAGCTTAGATCCTTTAGGGGGCTATGGCTACACCTTC. The encoded protein is CASSLDPLGGYGYTF. The V call is TRBV11-2, the J call TRBJ1-2; a weak D match, TRBD1 (6 bases). There are 15 residues in the CDR3. Trimming shortened V by 0 bases and J by 4 bases, and 12 bases separated the two germline ends. Germline CDR1 reads SGHAT; CDR2 reads FQNNGV.

About this clonotype itself: The junction and the germline gene differ at one end; a read error may be behind it. The chain links TRBV12-3 or TRBV12-4 to TRBJ1-2; D gene uncertain. The CDR3 consists of 15 residues. The CDR3 bases are TGTACCAGCAGTTACCAACTCGGACCCGGGTATGGCTACACCTTC. It specifies CTSSYQLGPGYGYTF.

This clonotype was seen more than once but under ten times. The J gene is TRBJ1-1, the V gene TRBV25-1; 9 positions match TRBD1. With 4 bases clipped from V and 3 bases from J, the junction kept 12 bases outside the gene matches. CDR3 length: 17 residues. Germline V lookup: CDR1 MGHDK, CDR2 SYGVNS. Here the CDR3 DNA reads TGTGCCAGCAGTGCCCGTACAGGGGGCCCCTCGGACACTGAAGCTTTCTTT. It yields the protein CASSARTGGPSDTEAFF.

V gene TRBV11-2 combines with J gene TRBJ2-1, with 10 bases identical to TRBD2. The CDR3 totals 19 residues. Germline CDR1 and CDR2: SGHAT and FQNNGV. The junction had 9 bases not matched to a gene; V was cut back by 1 base and J by 0 bases. The chain's CDR3 is CASSLVPSLAGDSYNEQFF. The CDR3 DNA reads TGTGCCAGCAGCTTAGTTCCTAGTCTAGCGGGGGACTCCTACAATGAGCAGTTCTTC.

This clonotype was counted a single time. The chain has TRBV12-3 or TRBV12-4 and TRBJ2-2; D tentatively fits TRBD1 or TRBD2 (6 bases each). The CDR3 is made up of 15 amino acids. V was shortened by 10 bases and J by 0 bases, with 15 bases between the two germline ends. CDR3 sequence: CAIIKEGANTGELFF. CDR3 nucleotide sequence: TGTGCCATCATTAAGGAGGGGGCGAACACCGGGGAGCTGTTTTTT.

The rearrangement uses TRBV20-1 and TRBJ1-2, with D hard to call. Germline CDR1 DFQATT, CDR2 SNEGSKA (reference sequence). V was shortened by 0 bases and J by 4 bases, with 18 bases between the two germline ends. CDR3 length: 16 amino acids. CDR3 sequence reads: CSARDLRTESSYGYTF. CDR3 bases: TGCAGTGCTAGAGATCTTCGGACGGAGAGTTCCTATGGCTACACCTTC.

The gene calls are TRBV25-1 and TRBJ1-2, with unresolved D. Trimming took 2 bases from V and 4 from J, leaving 20 bases between them. Germline CDR1 is MGHDK and CDR2 is SYGVNS. The CDR3 covers 17 residues. CDR3: CASSEPGLTGPFYGYTF. In DNA, the CDR3 is TGTGCCAGCAGTGAACCCGGGCTAACCGGGCCCTTCTATGGCTACACCTTC.

The rearrangement joins TRBV5-1 to TRBJ2-2; the D is unclear. The germline V gene encodes CDR1 SGHRS and CDR2 YFSETQ. Trimming stripped 1 base from V and 11 bases from J, with 12 bases between. The CDR3 spans 13 residues. This CDR3 reads CASSLYSSVELFF. The CDR3 region has the DNA TGCGCCAGCAGCTTGTATTCGTCTGTTGAGCTGTTTTTT.

The gene calls are TRBV12-3 or TRBV12-4 and TRBJ1-5; a possible D gene is TRBD1 (6 bases). CDR3 length equals 17 residues. Trimming pared 5 bases from V and 2 bases from J, leaving 19 bases between. The CDR3 DNA reads as TGTGCCAGCAGTGAATGGGGGGGGGGCAAGGGCAATCAGCCCCAGCATTTT. This gives the protein CASSEWGGGKGNQPQHF.

The chain combines TRBV29-1 with TRBJ1-1; D might be TRBD1 (6 bases). The V end lost 0 bases, the J end lost 5 bases, and 19 bases lay between the germline ends. CDR3 length equals 16 residues. The germline CDR1 and CDR2 sequences are SQVTM and ANQGSEA. The CDR3 bases are TGCAGCGTTGAAGACTTGGCCAGGGGAGTCGGAACTGAAGCTTTCTTT. This translates into CSVEDLARGVGTEAFF. Drawing the rest from reference TRBV29-1 and TRBJ1-1, the complete variable domain is SAVISQKPSRDICQRGTSLTIQCQVDSQVTMMFWYRQQPGQSLTLIATANQGSEATYESGFVIDKFPISRPNLTFSTLTVSNMSPEDSSIYLCSVEDLARGVGTEAFFGQGTRLTVV.

The chain uses TRBV2 and TRBJ2-1, with 7 bases lining up with TRBD1. The trim removed 2 bases at V and 4 bases at J, leaving 2 bases unmatched. From germline, CDR1 is SNHLY and CDR2 FYNNEI. This CDR3 has 14 amino acids. The CDR3 nucleotides read TGTGCCAGCAGTGAACAGGGGGTGTACAATGAGCAGTTCTTC. Its protein is CASSEQGVYNEQFF.

This chain links TRBV6-5 with TRBJ1-2; no clear D gene. CDR3 length: 13 residues. Trimming cost V 2 bases and J 6 bases, with 10 bases left between them. Per the germline V gene, CDR1 is MNHEY and CDR2 is SVGAGI. The CDR3 coding sequence is TGTGCCAGCAGTTACGGCCAGGCGAATGGCTACACCTTC. Protein product: CASSYGQANGYTF.

This clonotype was counted ten times or more. This rearrangement joins TRBV7-2 to TRBJ2-5; D is possibly TRBD2 (6 bases). Germline-derived CDR1 and CDR2 are SGHTA and FQGNSA. Deletions cut 8 bases from V and 5 bases from J, with 15 bases between. This CDR3 has 13 amino acids. This chain's CDR3 is CASRPSGVETQYF. The DNA for the CDR3 is TGTGCCAGCCGCCCCTCGGGGGTCGAGACCCAGTACTTC.

As regards this clonotype: A far bigger clonotype differs at one base, so this is likely a read error. The V gene is TRBV6-2 or TRBV6-3, the J gene TRBJ2-5; D call uncertain. Trimming left V 0 bases short and J 10 bases short, with 6 bases between. CDR3 length equals 11 residues. Per the germline V gene, CDR1 is MNHEY and CDR2 is SVGEGT. CDR3 sequence (DNA): TGTGCCAGCAGTTACTCGGGCGACCAGTACTTC. This gives the protein CASSYSGDQYF.